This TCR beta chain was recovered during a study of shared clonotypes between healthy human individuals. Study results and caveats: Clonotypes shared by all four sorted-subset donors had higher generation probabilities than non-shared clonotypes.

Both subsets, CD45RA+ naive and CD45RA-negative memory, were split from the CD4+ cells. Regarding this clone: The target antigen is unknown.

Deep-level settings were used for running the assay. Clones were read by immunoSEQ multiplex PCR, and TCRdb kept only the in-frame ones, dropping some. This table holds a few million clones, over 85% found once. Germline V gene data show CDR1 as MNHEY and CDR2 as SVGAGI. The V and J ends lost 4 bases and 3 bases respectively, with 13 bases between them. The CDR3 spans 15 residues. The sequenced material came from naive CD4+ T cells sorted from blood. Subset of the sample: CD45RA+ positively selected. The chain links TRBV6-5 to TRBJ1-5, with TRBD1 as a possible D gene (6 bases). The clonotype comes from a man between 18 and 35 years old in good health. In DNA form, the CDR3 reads TGTGCCAGCAGTTGGGGCAGGGGTTCCAATCAGCCCCAGCATTTT. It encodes CASSWGRGSNQPQHF.